These 19 T cell receptor beta chains originate from one sample sequenced in a study of regulatory T cells in long-lasting Graves disease. Combining iRepertoire HTBI primers with Arm-PCR of CDR3 regions, the authors built TCR beta libraries. TCRdb reprocessed the multiplex PCR reads via MiXCR and lists one record per CDR3 protein. The repertoire holds about 440,000 distinct CDR3 sequences, with around 17% as singletons. Indicated time point: newly diagnosed GD, antithyroid drugs for less than 3 months. Following extraction of RNA from PBMCs, that RNA was used to make the TCR library. This sample was also put to use in a study of T cells in Graves' hyperthyroidism and ophthalmopathy.

Sequencing used peripheral blood mononuclear cells (PBMCs), obtained at new diagnosis, from a patient treated with antithyroid drugs. The source is a woman in her late teens or twenties with Graves disease.

A remark on this clonotype: The junction does not match germline at one end; this may be a read error. CDR3 coding DNA: TGTGCCGGCAGCTTCGACAGGGGACATGAAAAACTGTTTTTT. Protein product: CAGSFDRGHEKLFF. The chain links TRBV7-9 to TRBJ1-4; 8 bases fit TRBD1. The CDR3 length is 14 residues. CDR1 and CDR2 from the germline V gene are SEHNR and FQNEAQ (reference sequence). The full variable domain, in which reference TRBV7-9 and TRBJ1-4 provide the parts outside the CDR3, is DTGVSQNPRHKITKRGQNVTFRCDPISEHNRLYWYRQTLGQGPEFLTYFQNEAQLEKSRLLSDRFSAERPKGSFSTLEIQRTEQGDSAMYLCAGSFDRGHEKLFFGSGTQLSVL.

This clonotype was seen many times. This rearrangement joins TRBV7-2 to TRBJ2-5; D might be TRBD1 (6 bases). Germline V gene data show CDR1 as SGHTA and CDR2 as FQGNSA. The V end lost 6 bases, the J end lost 2 bases, and 10 bases lay between the germline ends. CDR3 length: 13 residues. Here the CDR3 reads CASRGARQETQYF. The CDR3 DNA reads as TGTGCCAGCAGGGGGGCGAGACAAGAGACCCAGTACTTC.

This clonotype came up once. A much larger clone is a single base away; this may be a read error. The V gene is TRBV3-1, the J gene TRBJ2-7; a possible D gene is TRBD1 (5 bases). This CDR3 has 17 residues. CDR1 LGHDT and CDR2 YNNKEL come from the germline V gene (reference sequence). For the CDR3, the DNA is TGTGCCAGCAGCCAAGAGGGTTGGGGCAGGGATTCCTACGAGCAGGACTTC. It translates to CASSQEGWGRDSYEQDF.

This clonotype has a handful of counts. Since a much larger clone is just one base distant, this may be a read error. Here the CDR3 DNA reads TGTGCCAGCAGCCCTGATGAGGGAGGGCCTAACTACAATGAGCAGTACTTC. Translating gives CASSPDEGGPNYNEQYF. The V and J genes are TRBV12-3 or TRBV12-4 and TRBJ2-5; 7 bases line up with TRBD2. This CDR3 spans 17 amino acids. Trimming cost V 6 bases and J 11 bases; bases outside gene matches: 24.

This clonotype has just a few counts. CDR3 sequence (DNA): TGTGCCAGCAGTTTAAAGGCCGAATGGGAAGGATTGACTGAAGCTTTCTTT. Translation: CASSLKAEWEGLTEAFF. The chain has TRBV27 and TRBJ1-1; D is undetermined. This CDR3 spans 17 amino acids. Germline V gene data show CDR1 as MNHEY and CDR2 as SMNVEV (reference sequence). V gave up 2 bases and J gave up 5 bases, with 21 bases separating them.

The chain joins TRBV20-1 to TRBJ2-1; 11 positions match TRBD2. The J segment lost 5 bases and the V segment lost 5 bases, leaving 11 bases of the junction unmatched. CDR1 DFQATT and CDR2 SNEGSKA come from the germline V gene (reference sequence). The CDR3 loop spans 16 amino acids. Here the CDR3 reads CSALLLLAGVDNEQFF. As DNA, the CDR3 is TGCAGTGCTCTTCTCTTACTAGCGGGAGTTGACAATGAGCAGTTCTTC.

At least ten counts were recorded for this clonotype. The chain links TRBV2 to TRBJ2-1; D gene unclear. V lost 2 bases to trimming and J lost 10 bases, with 12 bases between them. Germline values: CDR1 SNHLY, CDR2 FYNNEI. The CDR3 runs to 13 residues. CDR3: CASSENRFREQFF. DNA for the CDR3: TGTGCCAGCAGTGAAAACCGTTTTAGGGAGCAGTTCTTC.

This clonotype was seen repeatedly, ten times or more. The chain links TRBV7-6 to TRBJ2-2; TRBD1 matches at 7 bases. This CDR3 contains 18 residues. J was trimmed by 8 bases and V by 3 bases; bases with no gene match: 18. From germline, CDR1 is SGHVS and CDR2 FNYEAQ. In nucleotides, the CDR3 is TGTGCCAGCAGCTTGGGCATGACGGGACAGCTCTCACCAGGGGAGCTGTTTTTT. Residues: CASSLGMTGQLSPGELFF.

Worth noting for this clonotype: A much larger clone differs from this one at a single base, so this may be a read error. The V call is TRBV28, the J call TRBJ1-6; 8 positions agree with TRBD1. The V gene end was trimmed by 10 bases and the J gene end by 18 bases; junction bases not matched to a gene: 17. Germline V gives CDR1 MDHEN, CDR2 SYDVKM. The CDR3 runs to 13 residues. This CDR3 reads CAMQQGARGLPHF. In DNA, the CDR3 is TGTGCCATGCAGCAGGGGGCGCGGGGCCTCCCCCACTTT.

This clonotype was seen a few times. Sequence at one end of the junction differs from germline and may be a read error. V gene TRBV28 combines with J gene TRBJ1-1; D remains ambiguous. This CDR3 is built from 11 residues. CDR1 and CDR2 (germline): MDHEN, SYDVKM. Here the CDR3 reads CASSWELEASF. The CDR3 DNA follows: TGTGCCAGCAGTTGGGAACTTGAAGCTTCCTTT.

A single count supports this clonotype. This CDR3 is CSDTPGAEQETQYF. The CDR3 coding sequence is TGCAGCGATACCCCGGGGGCGGAACAAGAGACCCAGTACTTC. The chain uses TRBV29-1 and TRBJ2-5, with D tentatively TRBD1 or TRBD2 (6 bases each). CDR3 length equals 14 residues. V was trimmed by 7 bases and J by 2 bases, leaving 17 bases between them. The germline V gene encodes CDR1 SQVTM and CDR2 ANQGSEA. Based on the CDR3 plus reference TRBV29-1 and TRBJ2-5, the full variable domain is SAVISQKPSRDICQRGTSLTIQCQVDSQVTMMFWYRQQPGQSLTLIATANQGSEATYESGFVIDKFPISRPNLTFSTLTVSNMSPEDSSIYLCSDTPGAEQETQYFGPGTRLLVL.

Only a few counts were recorded for this clonotype. Germline is not matched at one junction end, which may reflect a read error. The chain combines TRBV7-7 with TRBJ2-2, with TRBD1 matching over 8 bases. The CDR3 contains 16 residues. CDR1 and CDR2 from the germline V gene are SSHAT and FNYEAQ (reference sequence). CDR3 region: CASSLRTGSDTGELFF. In DNA, the CDR3 is TGTGCTAGCAGCTTACGGACAGGGTCGGACACCGGGGAGCTGTTTTTT.

This clonotype has only a few counts. The rearrangement uses TRBV6-1 and TRBJ2-3; D call uncertain. V was pared by 8 bases and J by 6 bases, with 15 bases between. This CDR3 region has 13 residues. Germline assignment: CDR1 MNHNS and CDR2 SASEGT. The CDR3 DNA reads TGTGCCAGCGCGAGTGACTTGGTTGATACGCAGTATTTT. Translation gives CASASDLVDTQYF.

This clonotype was detected many times. The chain couples TRBV27 to TRBJ1-5, with TRBD1 matching 7 bases. The germline gives CDR1 MNHEY, CDR2 SMNVEV (reference sequence). The CDR3 runs 15 residues. V was pared by 2 bases and J by 4 bases, with 5 bases of the junction left unmatched. The CDR3 sequence: CASSLVQGLNQPQHF. CDR3 DNA: TGTGCCAGCAGTTTAGTACAGGGGCTTAATCAGCCCCAGCATTTT.

This clonotype was seen ten or more times. CDR3 protein: CSARRSNTEAFF. The CDR3, as DNA: TGCAGTGCTAGACGGTCGAACACTGAAGCTTTCTTT. The rearrangement joins TRBV20-1 to TRBJ1-1; D not certain. Germline loops: CDR1 DFQATT, CDR2 SNEGSKA (reference sequence). The CDR3 contains 12 residues. V lost 2 bases and J 1 base, leaving 5 bases between the germline ends.

This clonotype was detected ten times or more. CDR3 DNA sequence: TGTGCCAGCTCACCCACCCGTCTAGCGGGATACAATGAGCAGTTCTTC. Protein: CASSPTRLAGYNEQFF. V and J are TRBV18 and TRBJ2-1; 9 bases align to TRBD2. V lost 3 bases to trimming and J lost 4 bases; unmatched junction nucleotides: 7. The CDR3 extends over 16 amino acids. CDR1 and CDR2 (germline): KGHSH, LQKENI.

This clonotype was counted once. This may be a read error, as it is one base from a much larger clone. This likely comes from a read error, as the CDR3 has no conserved phenylalanine or tryptophan at its end. The CDR3, as DNA: TGTGCCAGCAGTTACTCGACAGGGGGCGTACCACAGCCCCAGCATGTT. Protein: CASSYSTGGVPQPQHV. The V gene is TRBV6-5, the J gene TRBJ1-5; 10 nucleotides line up with TRBD1. The ends lost 0 bases at V and 7 bases at J; junction bases unmatched: 6. This CDR3 has 16 residues. CDR1 MNHEY and CDR2 SVGAGI come from the germline V gene.

At least ten counts were recorded for this clonotype. This chain joins TRBV18 and TRBJ2-1; no clear D. Trimming pared 2 bases from V and 5 bases from J, leaving 16 bases between. CDR1 is KGHSH and CDR2 is LQKENI in the germline V gene. The CDR3 spans 16 residues. CDR3 amino acids: CASSPGLAIPDNEQFF. Written as DNA, the CDR3 is TGTGCCAGCTCACCAGGGTTAGCCATCCCGGACAATGAGCAGTTCTTC.

This clonotype came up many times. V is TRBV3-1 and J is TRBJ1-4, with 7 bases aligning to TRBD1. This CDR3 contains 16 residues. CDR1 and CDR2 (germline): LGHDT, YNNKEL (reference sequence). Unmatched junction bases numbered 5, after V lost 0 bases and J lost 4 bases. CDR3 residues: CASSQDRGQLNEKLFF. CDR3 nucleotide sequence: TGTGCCAGCAGCCAAGATAGGGGACAGCTTAATGAAAAACTGTTTTTT.